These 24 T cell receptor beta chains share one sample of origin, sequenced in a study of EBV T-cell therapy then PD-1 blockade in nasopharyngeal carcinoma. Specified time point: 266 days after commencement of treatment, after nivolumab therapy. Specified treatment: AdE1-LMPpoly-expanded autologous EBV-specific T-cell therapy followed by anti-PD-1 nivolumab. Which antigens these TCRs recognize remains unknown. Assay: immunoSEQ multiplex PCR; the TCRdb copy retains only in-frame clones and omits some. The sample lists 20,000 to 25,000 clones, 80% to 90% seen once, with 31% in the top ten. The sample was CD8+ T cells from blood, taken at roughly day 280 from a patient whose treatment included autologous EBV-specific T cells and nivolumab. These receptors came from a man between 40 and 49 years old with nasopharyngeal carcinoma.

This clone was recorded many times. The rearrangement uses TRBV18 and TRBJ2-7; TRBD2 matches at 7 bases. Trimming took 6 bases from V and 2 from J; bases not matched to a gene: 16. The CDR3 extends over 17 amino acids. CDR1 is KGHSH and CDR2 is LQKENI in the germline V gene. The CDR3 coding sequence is TGTGCCAGCTCCCCCAGGAAGGGAGGGGCCCATCCCTACGAGCAGTACTTC. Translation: CASSPRKGGAHPYEQYF.

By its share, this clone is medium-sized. CDR3 coding DNA: TGTGCCAGCAGTATCGTAGGGGGTATCCAGCATTTT. The encoded protein is CASSIVGGIQHF. The rearrangement joins TRBV6-5 to TRBJ1-5; a weak D match, TRBD1 (6 bases). The CDR3 consists of 12 residues. Germline V lookup: CDR1 MNHEY, CDR2 SVGAGI. The V and J ends lost 5 bases and 12 bases respectively, with 14 bases between them.

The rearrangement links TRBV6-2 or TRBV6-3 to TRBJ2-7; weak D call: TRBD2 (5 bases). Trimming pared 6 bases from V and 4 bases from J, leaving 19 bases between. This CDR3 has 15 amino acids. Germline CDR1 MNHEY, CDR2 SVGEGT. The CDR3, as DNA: TGTGCCAGCAGCCCACCCGGACGGGAAGGTTACGAGCAGTACTTC. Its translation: CASSPPGREGYEQYF.

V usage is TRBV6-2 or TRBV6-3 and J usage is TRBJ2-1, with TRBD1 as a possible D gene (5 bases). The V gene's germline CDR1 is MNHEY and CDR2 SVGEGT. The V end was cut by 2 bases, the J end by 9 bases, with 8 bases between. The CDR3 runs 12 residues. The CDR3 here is CASSYVGLEQFF. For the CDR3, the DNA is TGTGCCAGCAGTTACGTGGGGCTTGAGCAGTTCTTC.

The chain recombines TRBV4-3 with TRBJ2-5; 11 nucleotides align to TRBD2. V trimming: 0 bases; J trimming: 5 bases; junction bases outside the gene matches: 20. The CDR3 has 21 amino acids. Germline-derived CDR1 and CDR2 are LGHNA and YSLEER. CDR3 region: CASSQEGALYLAGGLMETQYF. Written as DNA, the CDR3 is TGCGCCAGCAGCCAAGAGGGCGCCCTCTATCTAGCGGGGGGCCTAATGGAGACCCAGTACTTC.

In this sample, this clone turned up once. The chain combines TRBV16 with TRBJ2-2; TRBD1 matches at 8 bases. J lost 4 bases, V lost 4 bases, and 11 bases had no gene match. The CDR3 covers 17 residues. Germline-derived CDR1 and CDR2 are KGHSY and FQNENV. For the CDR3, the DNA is TGTGCCAGCAGCCCCTACGGACAGGGTGATCCCACCGGGGAGCTGTTTTTT. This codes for CASSPYGQGDPTGELFF.

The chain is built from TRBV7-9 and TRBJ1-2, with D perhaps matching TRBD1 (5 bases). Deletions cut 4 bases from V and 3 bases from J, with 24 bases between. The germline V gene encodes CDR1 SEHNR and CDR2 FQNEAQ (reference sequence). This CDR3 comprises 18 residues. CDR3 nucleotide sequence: TGTGCCAGCAGCTCACCCCTCTACGGGGGTCCTCAGGACTATGGCTACACCTTC. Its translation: CASSSPLYGGPQDYGYTF.

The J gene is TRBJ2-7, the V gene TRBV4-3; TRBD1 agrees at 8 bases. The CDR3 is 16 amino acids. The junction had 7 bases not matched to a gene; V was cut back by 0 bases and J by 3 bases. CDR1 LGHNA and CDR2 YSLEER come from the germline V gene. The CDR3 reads CASSQDAADRDYEQYF. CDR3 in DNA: TGCGCCAGCAGCCAAGATGCCGCGGACAGGGACTACGAGCAGTACTTC.

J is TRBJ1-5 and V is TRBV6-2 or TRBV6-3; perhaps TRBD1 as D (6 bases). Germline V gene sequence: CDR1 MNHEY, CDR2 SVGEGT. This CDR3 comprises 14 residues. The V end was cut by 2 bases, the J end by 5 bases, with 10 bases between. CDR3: CASSYADSHQPQHF. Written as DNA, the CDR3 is TGTGCCAGCAGTTACGCGGACAGCCATCAGCCCCAGCATTTT.

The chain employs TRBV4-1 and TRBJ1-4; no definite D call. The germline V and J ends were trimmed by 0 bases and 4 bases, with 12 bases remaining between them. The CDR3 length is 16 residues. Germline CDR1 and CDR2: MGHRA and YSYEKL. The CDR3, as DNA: TGCGCCAGCAGCCAAGAATGGGCGGGAATTAATGAAAAACTGTTTTTT. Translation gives CASSQEWAGINEKLFF.

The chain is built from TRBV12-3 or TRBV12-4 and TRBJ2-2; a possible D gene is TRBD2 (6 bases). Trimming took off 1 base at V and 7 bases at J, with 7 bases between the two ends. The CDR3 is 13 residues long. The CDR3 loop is CASSLGGGGELFF. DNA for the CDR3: TGTGCCAGCAGTTTAGGGGGAGGCGGGGAGCTGTTTTTT.

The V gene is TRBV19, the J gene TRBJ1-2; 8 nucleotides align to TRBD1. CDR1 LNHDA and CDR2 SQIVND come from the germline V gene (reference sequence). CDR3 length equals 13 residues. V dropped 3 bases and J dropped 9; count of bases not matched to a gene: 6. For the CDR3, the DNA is TGTGCCAGTAGTATCGGGACAGGACTTCGCTACACCTTC. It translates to CASSIGTGLRYTF.

The chain's CDR3 is CATRAGVLRGEKLFF. CDR3 bases: TGTGCCACCCGGGCAGGGGTGTTACGGGGTGAAAAACTGTTTTTT. The chain couples TRBV6-5 to TRBJ1-4; TRBD1 is a possible D gene (6 bases). V lost 10 bases, J lost 7 bases, and 22 bases lay in between. Germline CDR1 is MNHEY and CDR2 is SVGAGI. This CDR3 region has 15 residues.

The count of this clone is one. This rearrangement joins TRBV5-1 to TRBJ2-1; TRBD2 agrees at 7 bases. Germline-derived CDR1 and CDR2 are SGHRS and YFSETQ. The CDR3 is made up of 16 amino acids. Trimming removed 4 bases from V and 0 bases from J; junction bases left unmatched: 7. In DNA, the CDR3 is TGCGCCAGCAGCGAGACTAGCCTAAGCTCCTACAATGAGCAGTTCTTC. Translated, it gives CASSETSLSSYNEQFF.

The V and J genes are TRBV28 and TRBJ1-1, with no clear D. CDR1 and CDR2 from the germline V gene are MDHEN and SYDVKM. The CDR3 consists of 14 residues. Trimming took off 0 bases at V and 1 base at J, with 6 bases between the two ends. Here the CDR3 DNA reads TGTGCCAGCAGTTTATGGTTGGAGAACACTGAAGCTTTCTTT. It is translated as CASSLWLENTEAFF. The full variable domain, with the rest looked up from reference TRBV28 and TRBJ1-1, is DVKVTQSSRYLVKRTGEKVFLECVQDMDHENMFWYRQDPGLGLRLIYFSYDVKMKEKGDIPEGYSVSREKKERFSLILESASTNQTSMYLCASSLWLENTEAFFGQGTRLTVV.

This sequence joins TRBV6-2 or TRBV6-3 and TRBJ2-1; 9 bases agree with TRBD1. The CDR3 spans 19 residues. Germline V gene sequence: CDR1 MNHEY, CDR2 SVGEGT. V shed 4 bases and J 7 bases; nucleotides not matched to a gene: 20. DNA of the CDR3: TGTGCCAGCAGTTCACTACCTCACCCAGGACAGGGGCTCTTTAATGAGCAGTTCTTC. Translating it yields CASSSLPHPGQGLFNEQFF.

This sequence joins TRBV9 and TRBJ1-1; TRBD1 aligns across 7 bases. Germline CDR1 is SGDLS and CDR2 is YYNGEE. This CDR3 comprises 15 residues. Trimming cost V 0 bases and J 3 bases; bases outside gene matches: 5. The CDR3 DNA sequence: TGTGCCAGCAGCGTAGATGACAGGGATTACACTGAAGCTTTCTTT. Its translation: CASSVDDRDYTEAFF.

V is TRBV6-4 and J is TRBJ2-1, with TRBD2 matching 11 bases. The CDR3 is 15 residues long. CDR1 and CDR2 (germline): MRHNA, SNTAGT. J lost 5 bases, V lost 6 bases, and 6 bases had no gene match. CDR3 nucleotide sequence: TGTGCCAGCAGCCAACTAGCGGGGGAGCACAATGAGCAGTTCTTC. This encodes CASSQLAGEHNEQFF.

In DNA, the CDR3 is TGCGCCAGCAGCCCACCCGGATTGCGCTTAGGACCCCTCCACTTT. Translation: CASSPPGLRLGPLHF. The chain joins TRBV4-1 to TRBJ1-6; D uncertain. Germline CDR1 reads MGHRA; CDR2 reads YSYEKL. This CDR3 region has 15 residues. V was cut by 4 bases and J by 12 bases, with 19 bases left in between.

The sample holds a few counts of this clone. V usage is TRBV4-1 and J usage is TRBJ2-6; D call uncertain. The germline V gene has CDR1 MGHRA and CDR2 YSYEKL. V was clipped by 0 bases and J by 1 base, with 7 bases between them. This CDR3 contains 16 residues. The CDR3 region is CASSQDLGSGANVLTF. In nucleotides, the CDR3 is TGCGCCAGCAGCCAAGATCTAGGGTCTGGGGCCAACGTCCTGACTTTC.

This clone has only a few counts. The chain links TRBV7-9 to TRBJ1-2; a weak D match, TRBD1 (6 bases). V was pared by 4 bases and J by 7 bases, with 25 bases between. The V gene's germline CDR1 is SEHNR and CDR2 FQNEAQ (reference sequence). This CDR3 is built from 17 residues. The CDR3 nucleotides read TGTGCCAGCAGCTATATTCCCGGGACACCGAGGAGGAGTGGCTACACCTTC. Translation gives CASSYIPGTPRRSGYTF.

The CDR3 DNA sequence: TGTGCCAGCAGCATCCGGGACAGGGGCTACAATGAGCAGTTCTTC. This sequence encodes CASSIRDRGYNEQFF. This chain links TRBV7-2 with TRBJ2-1, with 10 nucleotides matching TRBD1. This CDR3 has 15 amino acids. Germline values: CDR1 SGHTA, CDR2 FQGNSA. The V segment lost 5 bases and the J segment 3 bases; nucleotides outside the gene matches: 4.

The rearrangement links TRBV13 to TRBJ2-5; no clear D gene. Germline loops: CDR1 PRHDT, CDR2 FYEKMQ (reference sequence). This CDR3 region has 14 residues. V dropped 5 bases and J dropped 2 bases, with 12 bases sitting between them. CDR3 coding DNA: TGTGCCAGCAGCCCTGGTTTGGGGCAAGAGACCCAGTACTTC. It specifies CASSPGLGQETQYF.

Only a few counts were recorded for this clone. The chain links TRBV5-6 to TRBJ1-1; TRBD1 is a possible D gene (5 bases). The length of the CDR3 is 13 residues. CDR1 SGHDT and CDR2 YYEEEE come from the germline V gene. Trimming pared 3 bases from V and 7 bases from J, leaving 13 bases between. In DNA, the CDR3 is TGTGCCAGCAGCTCGTGGGGACGGATTGAAGCTTTCTTT. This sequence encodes CASSSWGRIEAFF.